This TCR beta chain was identified during a study of PD-1 blockade in classical Hodgkin lymphoma. Repertoires were generated with immunoSEQ multiplex PCR, while TCRdb's copy carries only in-frame clones and drops some. In the table there are about 12,000 clones, around four fifths of which are singletons. Each patient experienced a relapse that followed autologous stem cell transplantation, and brentuximab vedotin exposure varied. Magnetic negative selection purified CD4+ T cells from thawed PBMCs. Progressive disease, partial response or complete response was each patient's best response. The input for sequencing was CD4+ T cells from blood, taken at baseline. This clonotype was sampled from a human donor with classical Hodgkin lymphoma.

The CDR3 sequence is CASRKYGTEDYGYTF. CDR3 coding DNA: TGCGCCAGCAGGAAATATGGGACAGAGGACTATGGCTACACCTTC. The V and J genes are TRBV5-1 and TRBJ1-2; 7 bases agree with TRBD1. Germline lookup yields CDR1 SGHRS and CDR2 YFSETQ. The length of the CDR3 is 15 residues. V lost 5 bases, J lost 3 bases, and 10 bases stayed unmatched.